Presented here are 27 T cell receptor beta chains from one specimen sequenced in a study of cytomegalovirus exposure and HLA in healthy donors. The table came from immunoSEQ multiplex PCR; TCRdb's copy has only in-frame clones and leaves some out. The sample records 190,000 or so clones, 80% to 85% being singletons. Material for sequencing was PBMCs. These receptors came from a woman aged 18-29 years in good health and CMV-seropositive.

A word on this clone: A read error may account for a junction end that differs from germline. The rearrangement uses TRBV23-1 and TRBJ1-5; 8 nucleotides match TRBD1. TRBV23-1 is an ORF; its function is uncertain. This CDR3 is built from 10 residues. The CDR3 sequence is CASSQQQGVF. CDR3 in DNA: TGCGCCAGCAGTCAACAACAGGGGGTTTTT.

This clone was observed once. The rearrangement links TRBV27 to TRBJ2-2; TRBD2 might be the D (6 bases). With 0 bases removed from V and 15 bases from J, the gap between germline ends came to 14 bases. Per the germline V gene, CDR1 is MNHEY and CDR2 is SMNVEV (reference sequence). The CDR3 runs to 13 residues. The CDR3 DNA reads as TGTGCCAGCAGTTTATCGGTGGAGGGTTTGTTGTTTTTT. It yields the protein CASSLSVEGLLFF.

This clone came up a few times. Within the sample, other DNA sequences also encode this same CDR3. This chain uses TRBV7-2 with TRBJ1-6; unclear D gene. The germline V gene has CDR1 SGHTA and CDR2 FQGNSA. V lost 1 base, J lost 9 bases, and 10 bases lay in between. The CDR3 sequence is 14 residues long. The CDR3 is CASSLEGGGSPLHF. The CDR3 DNA reads as TGTGCCAGCAGCTTAGAGGGAGGAGGTTCACCCCTCCACTTT.

This chain joins TRBV27 and TRBJ1-1; D call uncertain. The germline V and J ends were trimmed by 3 bases and 5 bases, with 19 bases remaining between them. The CDR3 consists of 16 residues. From germline, CDR1 is MNHEY and CDR2 SMNVEV (reference sequence). The CDR3 nucleotides read TGTGCCAGCAGTTTTTTAGGAGTCTCGGCGCGAACTGAAGCTTTCTTT. This translates into CASSFLGVSARTEAFF.

The gene calls are TRBV19 and TRBJ2-3; TRBD2 matches at 10 bases. V shed 8 bases, J shed 5 bases, and the junction held 7 bases outside the gene matches. Germline V gene data show CDR1 as LNHDA and CDR2 as SQIVND (reference sequence). CDR3 size: 14 residues. CDR3 residues: CASSPSGGRDTQYF. CDR3 nucleotide sequence: TGTGCCAGTTCCCCTAGCGGGGGAAGAGATACGCAGTATTTT. Using reference TRBV19 and TRBJ2-3 for the parts outside the CDR3, the full variable domain is DGGITQSPKYLFRKEGQNVTLSCEQNLNHDAMYWYRQDPGQGLRLIYYSQIVNDFQKGDIAEGYSVSREKKESFPLTVTSAQKNPTAFYLCASSPSGGRDTQYFGPGTRLTVL.

The rearrangement uses TRBV5-1 and TRBJ1-3; no firm D call. CDR3 length equals 14 residues. From germline, CDR1 is SGHRS and CDR2 YFSETQ. Trimming pared 2 bases from V and 3 bases from J, leaving 9 bases between. The DNA of the CDR3 is TGCGCCAGCAGCTTAACACCGTTTGGAAACACCATATATTTT. As protein: CASSLTPFGNTIYF.

V and J are TRBV5-1 and TRBJ2-7, with D maybe TRBD2 (5 bases). There are 14 residues in the CDR3. Deletions cut 4 bases from V and 5 bases from J, with 16 bases between. CDR1 and CDR2 from the germline V gene are SGHRS and YFSETQ. The CDR3 protein is CASSLEVGVNEQYF. CDR3 coding DNA: TGCGCCAGCAGCCTGGAGGTGGGAGTTAACGAGCAGTACTTC.

Written as DNA, the CDR3 is TGTGCCAGCGTCCACAGGGTAGGCAACACTGAAGCTTTCTTT. The encoded protein is CASVHRVGNTEAFF. J is TRBJ1-1 and V is TRBV2, with D perhaps matching TRBD1 (6 bases). The CDR3 consists of 14 residues. The germline gives CDR1 SNHLY, CDR2 FYNNEI. With 8 bases removed from V and 2 bases from J, the gap between germline ends came to 15 bases.

The gene calls are TRBV9 and TRBJ2-1; 8 nucleotides line up with TRBD2. Germline values: CDR1 SGDLS, CDR2 YYNGEE. Trimming took 4 bases from V and 5 from J; bases not matched to a gene: 8. This CDR3 has 15 amino acids. CDR3 DNA: TGTGCCAGCAGCCCCGGCGGGGGGATGAACAATGAGCAGTTCTTC. Protein sequence: CASSPGGGMNNEQFF.

V is TRBV19 and J is TRBJ1-2, with a weak D call TRBD1 (5 bases). Germline assignment: CDR1 LNHDA and CDR2 SQIVND (reference sequence). The CDR3 has 12 residues. Trimming stripped 8 bases from V and 4 bases from J, with 11 bases between. The CDR3 bases are TGTGCCAGTGCGACAGCGGGCTATGGCTACACCTTC. Encoded protein: CASATAGYGYTF. Drawing the rest from reference TRBV19 and TRBJ1-2, the complete variable domain is DGGITQSPKYLFRKEGQNVTLSCEQNLNHDAMYWYRQDPGQGLRLIYYSQIVNDFQKGDIAEGYSVSREKKESFPLTVTSAQKNPTAFYLCASATAGYGYTFGSGTRLTVV.

The chain joins TRBV2 to TRBJ2-7; weak D call: TRBD1 (6 bases). Trimming took 10 bases from V and 0 from J, leaving 10 bases between them. CDR1 is SNHLY, CDR2 FYNNEI, per germline. The CDR3 loop spans 12 amino acids. As DNA, the CDR3 is TGTGCCACCCGGGACAACTCCTACGAGCAGTACTTC. Translated: CATRDNSYEQYF.

The chain recombines TRBV4-1 with TRBJ1-2, with unresolved D. The CDR3 is made up of 15 amino acids. Germline lookup yields CDR1 MGHRA and CDR2 YSYEKL. Trimming cost V 1 base and J 0 bases, with 9 bases left between them. The CDR3 DNA follows: TGCGCCAGCAGCCAAGCCACAGAAACTAACTATGGCTACACCTTC. This encodes CASSQATETNYGYTF.

The CDR3 loop is CASTGQAGAGELFF. CDR3 coding DNA: TGTGCCAGCACTGGCCAGGCGGGGGCCGGGGAGCTGTTTTTT. J is TRBJ2-2 and V is TRBV6-1; the match to TRBD2 covers 7 bases. The ends lost 7 bases at V and 6 bases at J; junction bases unmatched: 8. Germline V gene sequence: CDR1 MNHNS, CDR2 SASEGT. The CDR3 is made up of 14 amino acids.

The rearrangement links TRBV6-5 to TRBJ2-7; 8 positions agree with TRBD2. CDR1 and CDR2 from the germline V gene are MNHEY and SVGAGI. The CDR3 is 15 residues long. The trim removed 2 bases at V and 6 bases at J, leaving 9 bases unmatched. CDR3 in DNA: TGTGCCAGCAGTTACAGGTGGCGGGGGGACGGCGAGCAGTACTTC. The encoded protein is CASSYRWRGDGEQYF.

V is TRBV10-3 and J is TRBJ2-2; D gene uncertain. This CDR3 region has 16 residues. The germline CDR1 and CDR2 sequences are ENHRY and SYGVKD. V lost 4 bases and J 0 bases, leaving 12 bases between the germline ends. The CDR3 sequence is CAISVSRGSNTGELFF. The CDR3 DNA is TGTGCCATCAGTGTATCTAGAGGTTCGAACACCGGGGAGCTGTTTTTT.

In nucleotides, the CDR3 is TGTGCCAGCAGCTTAGGGGCTAGCGGGGCGTCGGAGACCCAGTACTTC. This translates into CASSLGASGASETQYF. This sequence joins TRBV7-2 and TRBJ2-5; TRBD2 matches 9 bases. Germline V gene sequence: CDR1 SGHTA, CDR2 FQGNSA. V lost 1 base to trimming and J lost 5 bases; unmatched junction nucleotides: 8. This CDR3 contains 16 residues.

This chain joins TRBV6-5 and TRBJ2-5; tentative D call: TRBD2 (5 bases). In germline, CDR1 is MNHEY, CDR2 SVGAGI. With 0 bases removed from V and 2 bases from J, the gap between germline ends came to 13 bases. The CDR3 length is 16 residues. The CDR3 here is CASSYSIFGKQETQYF. The DNA for the CDR3 is TGTGCCAGCAGTTACTCGATTTTCGGGAAGCAAGAGACCCAGTACTTC.

The genes are TRBV15 and TRBJ2-3; 14 bases align to TRBD2. Per germline, CDR1 LNHNV and CDR2 YYDKDF (reference sequence). The CDR3 consists of 17 residues. The trim removed 1 base at V and 5 bases at J, leaving 5 bases unmatched. The CDR3 spells CATSRGTSGGILDTQYF. For the CDR3, the DNA is TGTGCCACCAGCAGAGGGACTAGCGGGGGGATTTTAGATACGCAGTATTTT.

J is TRBJ1-2 and V is TRBV10-3; 8 bases fit TRBD1. Trimming took 3 bases from V and 7 from J; bases not matched to a gene: 7. The length of the CDR3 is 14 residues. CDR1 is ENHRY, CDR2 SYGVKD, per germline. Here the CDR3 reads CAISDADRAAGYTF. CDR3 sequence (DNA): TGTGCCATCAGTGACGCGGACAGGGCAGCTGGCTACACCTTC.

The V call is TRBV4-1, the J call TRBJ2-1; the D gene is possibly TRBD2 (5 bases). Trimming took 1 base from V and 6 from J, leaving 10 bases between them. Per the germline V gene, CDR1 is MGHRA and CDR2 is YSYEKL. This CDR3 is 14 amino acids long. CDR3 amino acids: CASSQGELANEQFF. In nucleotides, the CDR3 is TGCGCCAGCAGCCAAGGGGAGCTAGCCAATGAGCAGTTCTTC.

The chain uses TRBV9 and TRBJ2-3, with 9 bases matching TRBD2. The CDR3 consists of 15 residues. CDR1 is SGDLS, CDR2 YYNGEE, per germline. The junction had 4 bases not matched to a gene; V was cut back by 4 bases and J by 1 base. The CDR3 sequence is CASSLASGGTDTQYF. CDR3 bases: TGTGCCAGCAGCCTGGCTAGCGGGGGCACAGATACGCAGTATTTT.

This clone came up once. The chain joins TRBV4-1 to TRBJ2-3; TRBD2 might be the D (7 bases). Trimming removed 4 bases at V and 4 bases at J, with 12 bases between. Germline CDR1 MGHRA, CDR2 YSYEKL. The CDR3 length is 14 residues. Here the CDR3 reads CASSLEGGADTQYF. The CDR3 DNA reads TGCGCCAGCAGCCTAGAGGGGGGGGCAGATACGCAGTATTTT.

V usage is TRBV5-4 and J usage is TRBJ2-5; the D is unclear. The germline gives CDR1 SGHNT, CDR2 YYREEE (reference sequence). The CDR3 has 14 residues. Trimming removed 2 bases at V and 0 bases at J, with 8 bases between. The CDR3 DNA is TGTGCCAGCAGCTTAATACTCAACCAAGAGACCCAGTACTTC. Protein: CASSLILNQETQYF.

This chain connects TRBV5-1 to TRBJ2-3; maybe TRBD2 (5 bases). V lost 3 bases and J 4 bases, leaving 9 bases between the germline ends. The CDR3 sequence is 13 residues long. Germline loops: CDR1 SGHRS, CDR2 YFSETQ. CDR3 loop: CASSSKLADTQYF. DNA for the CDR3: TGCGCCAGCAGCTCGAAACTAGCAGATACGCAGTATTTT.

The V call is TRBV2, the J call TRBJ1-2, with 9 bases aligning to TRBD1. V was pared by 10 bases and J by 3 bases, with 3 bases of the junction left unmatched. The CDR3 consists of 12 residues. Germline V gene lookup returns CDR1 SNHLY and CDR2 FYNNEI. DNA of the CDR3: TGTGCCACCCGGGACAGGGACTATGGCTACACCTTC. Amino acids: CATRDRDYGYTF.

This chain connects TRBV10-3 to TRBJ2-3; 8 bases agree with TRBD2. The CDR3 runs to 15 residues. Germline CDR1 reads ENHRY; CDR2 reads SYGVKD. J gave up 2 bases and V 8 bases, and 9 bases lay outside the gene matches. For the CDR3, the DNA is TGTGCCATCCGCCTCGGTAGCGGGGACACAGATACGCAGTATTTT. Amino acids: CAIRLGSGDTDTQYF.

This sequence joins TRBV7-9 and TRBJ2-1; tentative D call: TRBD1 (5 bases). The CDR3 has 14 residues. Germline V gene data show CDR1 as SEHNR and CDR2 as FQNEAQ (reference sequence). Trimming stripped 5 bases from V and 6 bases from J, with 14 bases between. The CDR3 is CASSGAQAPNEQFF. The CDR3 nucleotides are TGTGCCAGCAGCGGGGCGCAAGCCCCCAATGAGCAGTTCTTC. Combining the CDR3 with reference TRBV7-9 and TRBJ2-1 gives the whole variable domain DTGVSQNPRHKITKRGQNVTFRCDPISEHNRLYWYRQTLGQGPEFLTYFQNEAQLEKSRLLSDRFSAERPKGSFSTLEIQRTEQGDSAMYLCASSGAQAPNEQFFGPGTRLTVL.